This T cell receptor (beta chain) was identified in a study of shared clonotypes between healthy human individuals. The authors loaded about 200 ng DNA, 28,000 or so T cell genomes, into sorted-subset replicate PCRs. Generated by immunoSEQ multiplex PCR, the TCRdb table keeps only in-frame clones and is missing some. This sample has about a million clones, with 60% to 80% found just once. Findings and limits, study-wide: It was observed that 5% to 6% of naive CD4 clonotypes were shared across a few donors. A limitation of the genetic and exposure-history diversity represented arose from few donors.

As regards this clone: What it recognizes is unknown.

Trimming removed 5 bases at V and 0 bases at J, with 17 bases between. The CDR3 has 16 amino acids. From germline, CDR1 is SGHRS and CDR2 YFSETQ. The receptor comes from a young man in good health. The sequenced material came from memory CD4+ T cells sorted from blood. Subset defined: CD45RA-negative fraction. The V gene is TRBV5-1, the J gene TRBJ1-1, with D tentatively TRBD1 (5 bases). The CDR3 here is CASSGGRGVMNTEAFF. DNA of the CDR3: TGCGCCAGCAGTGGGGGTAGAGGAGTCATGAACACTGAAGCTTTCTTT. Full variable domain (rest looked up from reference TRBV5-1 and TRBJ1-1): KAGVTQTPRYLIKTRGQQVTLSCSPISGHRSVSWYQQTPGQGLQFLFEYFSETQRNKGNFPGRFSGRQFSNSRSEMNVSTLELGDSALYLCASSGGRGVMNTEAFFGQGTRLTVV.